This T cell receptor (beta chain) was captured in a study of regulatory T cells in long-lasting Graves disease. Study-wide findings and caveats: Only a small sample size was used, which may have cut accuracy.

This clonotype has a count of ten or more. What it binds is not known. Time point specified: persistent/refractory GD, antithyroid drugs over 5 years with positive TRAb. PBMC RNA served as the TCR library source. Graves' disease diagnoses followed American Thyroid Association guidelines. Building the TCR beta libraries relied on iRepertoire HTBI primers, and CDR3 regions underwent Arm-PCR. MiXCR, applied by TCRdb to the multiplex PCR reads, yields one record per CDR3 protein. The data hold about 460,000 distinct CDR3 sequences, with under 25% observed a single time. V was shortened by 6 bases and J by 5 bases, with 13 bases between the two germline ends. This CDR3 comprises 14 residues. Germline assignment: CDR1 MDHEN and CDR2 SYDVKM.

This receptor was identified in a female donor with Graves disease. The chain links TRBV28 to TRBJ1-4, with unresolved D. This material consisted of peripheral blood mononuclear cells (PBMCs), taken when the disease was refractory, from a patient treated with antithyroid drugs. The CDR3 sequence is CASSDLGRNEKLFF. The CDR3 nucleotides read TGTGCCAGCAGCGACCTTGGGAGGAATGAAAAACTGTTTTTT.